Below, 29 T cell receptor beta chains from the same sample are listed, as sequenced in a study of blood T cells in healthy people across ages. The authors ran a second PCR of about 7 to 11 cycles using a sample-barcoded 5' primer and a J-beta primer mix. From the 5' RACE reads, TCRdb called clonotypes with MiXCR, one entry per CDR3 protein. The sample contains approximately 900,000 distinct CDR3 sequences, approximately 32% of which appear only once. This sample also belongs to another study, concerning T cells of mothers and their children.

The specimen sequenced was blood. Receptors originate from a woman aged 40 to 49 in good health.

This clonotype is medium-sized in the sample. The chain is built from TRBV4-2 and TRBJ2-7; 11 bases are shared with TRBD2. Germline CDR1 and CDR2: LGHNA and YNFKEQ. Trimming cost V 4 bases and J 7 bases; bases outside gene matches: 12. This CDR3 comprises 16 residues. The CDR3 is CASSPSTSGVTGEQYF. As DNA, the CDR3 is TGTGCCAGCAGCCCATCGACTAGCGGGGTAACGGGGGAGCAGTACTTC.

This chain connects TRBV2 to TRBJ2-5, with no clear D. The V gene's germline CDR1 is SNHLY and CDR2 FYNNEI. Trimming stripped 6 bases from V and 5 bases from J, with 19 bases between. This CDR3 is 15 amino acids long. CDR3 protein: CASRARTSSRETQYF. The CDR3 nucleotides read TGTGCCAGCAGAGCGAGGACGTCATCACGGGAGACCCAGTACTTC.

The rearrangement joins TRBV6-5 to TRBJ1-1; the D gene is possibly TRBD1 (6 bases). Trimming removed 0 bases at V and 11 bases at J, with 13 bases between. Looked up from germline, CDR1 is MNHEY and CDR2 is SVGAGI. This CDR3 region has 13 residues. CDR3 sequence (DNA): TGTGCCAGCAGTTACTCGATTGGACAGACGGCTTTCTTT. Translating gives CASSYSIGQTAFF.

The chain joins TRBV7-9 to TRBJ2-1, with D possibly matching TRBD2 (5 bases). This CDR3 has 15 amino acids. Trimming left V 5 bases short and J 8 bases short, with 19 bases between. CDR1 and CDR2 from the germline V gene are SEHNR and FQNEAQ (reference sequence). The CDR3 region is CASSLRTPLVDEQFF. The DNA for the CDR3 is TGTGCCAGCAGCCTCAGGACTCCTCTGGTCGATGAGCAGTTCTTC.

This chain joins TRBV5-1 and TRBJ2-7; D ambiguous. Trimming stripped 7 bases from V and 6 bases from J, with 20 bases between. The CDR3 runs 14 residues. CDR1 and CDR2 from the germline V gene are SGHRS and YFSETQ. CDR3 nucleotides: TGCGCCAGCTTCCCCCCCAGATCAGCCTGCGAGCAGTACTTC. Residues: CASFPPRSACEQYF.

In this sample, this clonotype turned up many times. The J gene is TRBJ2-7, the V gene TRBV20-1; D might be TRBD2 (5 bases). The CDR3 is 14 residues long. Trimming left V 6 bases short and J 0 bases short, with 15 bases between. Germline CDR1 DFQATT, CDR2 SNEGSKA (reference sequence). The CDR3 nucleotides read TGCAGTGCAAACTCCCATAGCGTCTCCTACGAGCAGTACTTC. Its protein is CSANSHSVSYEQYF.

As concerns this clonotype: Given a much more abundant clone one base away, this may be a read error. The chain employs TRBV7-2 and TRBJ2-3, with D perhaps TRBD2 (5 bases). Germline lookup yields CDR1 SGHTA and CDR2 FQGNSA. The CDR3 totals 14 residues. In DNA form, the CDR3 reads TGTGCCAGCAGCTCAGGACTTGTCACAGATACGCAGGATTTT. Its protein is CASSSGLVTDTQDF. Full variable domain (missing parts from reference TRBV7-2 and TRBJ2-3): GAGVSQSPSNKVTEKGKDVELRCDPISGHTALYWYRQSLGQGLEFLIYFQGNSAPDKSGLPSDRFSAERTGGSVSTLTIQRTQQEDSAVYLCASSSGLVTDTQDFGPGTRLTVL.

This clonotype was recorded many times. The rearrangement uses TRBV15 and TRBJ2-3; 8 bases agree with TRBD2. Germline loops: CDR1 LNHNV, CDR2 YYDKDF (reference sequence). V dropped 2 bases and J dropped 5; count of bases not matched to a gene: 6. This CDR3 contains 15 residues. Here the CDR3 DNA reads TGTGCCACCAGCAGACAAGCGGGGGCGGGAGATACGCAGTATTTT. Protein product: CATSRQAGAGDTQYF.

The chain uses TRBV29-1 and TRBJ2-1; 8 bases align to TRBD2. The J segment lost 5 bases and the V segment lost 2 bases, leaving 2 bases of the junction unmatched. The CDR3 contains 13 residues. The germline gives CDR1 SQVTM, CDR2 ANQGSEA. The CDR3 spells CSVENGGDNEQFF. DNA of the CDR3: TGCAGCGTTGAAAACGGGGGGGACAATGAGCAGTTCTTC.

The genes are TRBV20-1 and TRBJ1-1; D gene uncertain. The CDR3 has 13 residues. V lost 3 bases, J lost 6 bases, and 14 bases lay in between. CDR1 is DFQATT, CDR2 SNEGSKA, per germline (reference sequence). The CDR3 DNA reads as TGCAGTGCTAGCGGTACGCCCACCCCTGAAGCTTTCTTT. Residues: CSASGTPTPEAFF.

CDR3 coding DNA: TGTGCCAGCGGCTCCAGGGTTGGGGGCCAGGAGACCCAGTACTTC. Protein sequence: CASGSRVGGQETQYF. The chain carries TRBV5-5 and TRBJ2-5; tentatively, D is TRBD1 (6 bases). The length of the CDR3 is 15 residues. Germline loops: CDR1 SGHKS, CDR2 YYEKEE (reference sequence). V was clipped by 7 bases and J by 5 bases, with 21 bases between them.

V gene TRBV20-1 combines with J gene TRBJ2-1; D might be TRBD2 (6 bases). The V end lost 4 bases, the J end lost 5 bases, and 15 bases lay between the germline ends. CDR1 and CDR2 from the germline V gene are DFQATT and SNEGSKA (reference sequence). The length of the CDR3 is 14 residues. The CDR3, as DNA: TGCAGTGCTATTAGCGGAGGCGGGCACAATGAGCAGTTCTTC. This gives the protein CSAISGGGHNEQFF.

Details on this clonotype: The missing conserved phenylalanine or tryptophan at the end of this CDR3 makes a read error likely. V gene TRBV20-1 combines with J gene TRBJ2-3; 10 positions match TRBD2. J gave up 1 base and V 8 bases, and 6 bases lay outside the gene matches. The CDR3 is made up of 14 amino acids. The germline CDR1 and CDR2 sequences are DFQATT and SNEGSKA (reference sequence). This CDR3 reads CSTVLAGGTDTQYV. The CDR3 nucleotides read TGCAGTACTGTGCTAGCGGGGGGCACAGATACGCAGTATGTT.

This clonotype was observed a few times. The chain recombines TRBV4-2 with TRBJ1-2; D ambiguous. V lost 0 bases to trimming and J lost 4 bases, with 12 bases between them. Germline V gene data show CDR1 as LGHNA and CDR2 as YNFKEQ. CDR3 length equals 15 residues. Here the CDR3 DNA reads TGTGCCAGCAGCCAAGATGGAGTGGCGGGCTATGGCTACACCTTC. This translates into CASSQDGVAGYGYTF.

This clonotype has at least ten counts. This CDR3 is CASIPPGTSGINEQFF. Written as DNA, the CDR3 is TGTGCCAGCATCCCCCCCGGGACTAGCGGTATCAATGAGCAGTTCTTC. The genes are TRBV7-9 and TRBJ2-1; 11 nucleotides line up with TRBD2. Germline assignment: CDR1 SEHNR and CDR2 FQNEAQ (reference sequence). Trimming removed 7 bases from V and 6 bases from J; junction bases left unmatched: 11. The length of the CDR3 is 16 residues.

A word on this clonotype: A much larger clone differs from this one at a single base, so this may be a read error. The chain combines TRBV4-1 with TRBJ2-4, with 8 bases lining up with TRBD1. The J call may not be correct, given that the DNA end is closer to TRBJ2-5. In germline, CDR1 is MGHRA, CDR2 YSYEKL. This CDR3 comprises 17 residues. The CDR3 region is CASSQPCRGRSGETQYF. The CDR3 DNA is TGCGCCAGCAGCCAACCTTGCAGGGGGCGGTCCGGGGAGACCCAGTACTTC.

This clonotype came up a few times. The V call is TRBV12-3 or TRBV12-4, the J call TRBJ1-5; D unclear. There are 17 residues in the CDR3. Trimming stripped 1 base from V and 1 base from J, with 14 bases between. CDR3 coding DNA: TGTGCCAGCAGTTTAGGGACTAGGCTGCGAAGCAATCAGCCCCAGCATTTT. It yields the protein CASSLGTRLRSNQPQHF.

The CDR3, as DNA: TGTGCCAGCAGTTTATGGGGGGAAACAGATACGCAGTATTTT. The encoded protein is CASSLWGETDTQYF. V usage is TRBV12-3 or TRBV12-4 and J usage is TRBJ2-3; a possible D gene is TRBD2 (6 bases). The V end lost 2 bases, the J end lost 3 bases, and 9 bases lay between the germline ends. CDR3 length: 14 amino acids.

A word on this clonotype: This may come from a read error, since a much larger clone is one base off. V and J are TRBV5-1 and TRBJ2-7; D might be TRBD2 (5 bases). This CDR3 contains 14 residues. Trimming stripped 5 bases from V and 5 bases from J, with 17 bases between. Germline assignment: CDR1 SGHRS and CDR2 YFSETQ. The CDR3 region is CASRWGEGPHEQYF. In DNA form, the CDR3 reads TGCGCCAGCAGGTGGGGAGAGGGTCCCCACGAGCAGTACTTC.

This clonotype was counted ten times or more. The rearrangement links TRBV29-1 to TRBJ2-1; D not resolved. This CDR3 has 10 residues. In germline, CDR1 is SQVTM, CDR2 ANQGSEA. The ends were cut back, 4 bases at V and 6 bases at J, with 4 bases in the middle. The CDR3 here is CSVVANEQFF. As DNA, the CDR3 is TGCAGCGTTGTGGCCAATGAGCAGTTCTTC.

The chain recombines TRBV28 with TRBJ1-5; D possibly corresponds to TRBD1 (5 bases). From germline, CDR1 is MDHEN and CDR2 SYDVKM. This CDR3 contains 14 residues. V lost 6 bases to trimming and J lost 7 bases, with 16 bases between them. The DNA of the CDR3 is TGTGCCAGCAGGCCGGGACGGGGAGGCCAGCCCCAGCATTTT. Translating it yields CASRPGRGGQPQHF.

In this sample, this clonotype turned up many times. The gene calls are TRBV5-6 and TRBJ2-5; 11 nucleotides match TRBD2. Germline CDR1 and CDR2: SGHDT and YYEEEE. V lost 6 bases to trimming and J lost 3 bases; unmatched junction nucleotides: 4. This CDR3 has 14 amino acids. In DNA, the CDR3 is TGTGCCAGCACGCTACTAGCGGGGGAAGAGACCCAGTACTTC. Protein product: CASTLLAGEETQYF. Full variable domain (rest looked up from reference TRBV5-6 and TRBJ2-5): DAGVTQSPTHLIKTRGQQVTLRCSPKSGHDTVSWYQQALGQGPQFIFQYYEEEERQRGNFPDRFSGHQFPNYSSELNVNALLLGDSALYLCASTLLAGEETQYFGPGTRLLVL.

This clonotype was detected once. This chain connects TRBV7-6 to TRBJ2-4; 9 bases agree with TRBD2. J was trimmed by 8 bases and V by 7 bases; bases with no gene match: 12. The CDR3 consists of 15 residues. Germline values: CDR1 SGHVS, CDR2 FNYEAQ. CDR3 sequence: CASISFYERGDIQYF. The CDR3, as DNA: TGTGCCAGCATCTCCTTCTATGAGCGGGGGGACATTCAGTACTTC.

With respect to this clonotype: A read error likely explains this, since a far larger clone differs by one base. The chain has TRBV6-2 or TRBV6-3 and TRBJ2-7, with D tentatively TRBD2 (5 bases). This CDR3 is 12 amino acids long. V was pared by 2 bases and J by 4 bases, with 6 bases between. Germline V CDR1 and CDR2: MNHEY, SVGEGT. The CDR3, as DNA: TGTGCCAGCAGTTACCCGGGATACGAGCAGTACTTC. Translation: CASSYPGYEQYF.

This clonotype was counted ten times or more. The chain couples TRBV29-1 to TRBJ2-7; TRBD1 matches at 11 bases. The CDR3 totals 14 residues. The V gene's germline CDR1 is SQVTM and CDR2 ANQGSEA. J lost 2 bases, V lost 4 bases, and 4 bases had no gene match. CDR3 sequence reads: CSVAPGQGAYEQYF. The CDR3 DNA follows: TGCAGCGTTGCCCCGGGACAGGGGGCCTACGAGCAGTACTTC.

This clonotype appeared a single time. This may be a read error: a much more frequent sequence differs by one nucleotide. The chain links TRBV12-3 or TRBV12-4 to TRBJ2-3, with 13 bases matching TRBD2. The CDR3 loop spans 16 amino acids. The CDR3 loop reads CASRLAGGRTTDMQYF. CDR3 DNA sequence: TGTGCCAGCAGACTAGCGGGGGGGCGGACGACAGATATGCAGTATTTT.

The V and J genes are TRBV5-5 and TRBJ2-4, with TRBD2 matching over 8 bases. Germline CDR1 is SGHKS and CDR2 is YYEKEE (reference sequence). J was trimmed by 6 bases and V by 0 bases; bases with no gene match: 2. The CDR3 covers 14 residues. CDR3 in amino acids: CASSLAAGGNIQYF. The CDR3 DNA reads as TGTGCCAGCAGCTTGGCGGCGGGGGGAAACATTCAGTACTTC.

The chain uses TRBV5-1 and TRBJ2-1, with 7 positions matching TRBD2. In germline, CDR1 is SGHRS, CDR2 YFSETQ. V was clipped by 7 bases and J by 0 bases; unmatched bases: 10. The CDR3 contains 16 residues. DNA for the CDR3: TGCGCCAGCGCTACCGGGGGGTCGAGCTCCTACAATGAGCAGTTCTTC. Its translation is CASATGGSSSYNEQFF.

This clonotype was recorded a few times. DNA of the CDR3: TGTGCCAGCAGCCCAACGACTAGCGGGGGGACCTTAGCCAAAAACATTCAGTACTTC. Protein product: CASSPTTSGGTLAKNIQYF. The chain couples TRBV7-3 to TRBJ2-4; 13 bases align to TRBD2. The CDR3 has 19 residues. The germline V gene encodes CDR1 SGHTA and CDR2 FQGTGA. With 5 bases clipped from V and 0 bases from J, the junction kept 10 bases outside the gene matches.